Shown below are 9 T cell receptor beta chains from a single sample sequenced in a study of blood T cell repertoires in COVID-19 (dated by TCRdb to 2020 to 2022). Libraries were made using the immunoSEQ multiplex PCR assay. TCRdb holds this immuneACCESS table with in-frame rearrangements only. Some clones are missing; in checked studies, unresolved V genes explain under half, and the rest has no known cause. The sample data list over 150,000 clones, and roughly four fifths of these were observed just once. Under 10% of the sample is held by the ten biggest clonotypes. What was sequenced was peripheral blood. The origin of the receptors is a woman aged 70-85 years with COVID-19, enrolled during active disease.

The chain links TRBV2 to TRBJ1-6; no definite D call. This CDR3 is 15 amino acids long. The V gene lost 6 bases and the J gene lost 0 bases, with 9 bases spanning the gap. Germline V CDR1 and CDR2: SNHLY, FYNNEI. DNA of the CDR3: TGTGCCAGCAGGCTAGAGTACTCCTATAATTCACCCCTCCACTTT. Translated, it gives CASRLEYSYNSPLHF.

The chain carries TRBV5-4 and TRBJ2-7; 11 bases are a match to TRBD2. J was trimmed by 6 bases and V by 5 bases; bases with no gene match: 10. This CDR3 comprises 15 residues. Germline assignment: CDR1 SGHNT and CDR2 YYREEE (reference sequence). CDR3 residues: CASRSGTSGRGEQYF. The CDR3 coding sequence is TGTGCCAGCAGGTCCGGGACTAGCGGCCGTGGCGAGCAGTACTTC.

This clone was found once. The V and J genes are TRBV7-2 and TRBJ2-1; 7 nucleotides match TRBD1. Germline V gene lookup returns CDR1 SGHTA and CDR2 FQGNSA. Unmatched junction bases numbered 5, after V lost 3 bases and J lost 9 bases. This CDR3 region has 13 residues. The CDR3 DNA reads as TGTGCCAGCAGCTTTACAGGGGAGCTTGAGCAGTTCTTC. Translating gives CASSFTGELEQFF. Complete variable domain (other parts from reference TRBV7-2 and TRBJ2-1): GAGVSQSPSNKVTEKGKDVELRCDPISGHTALYWYRQSLGQGLEFLIYFQGNSAPDKSGLPSDRFSAERTGGSVSTLTIQRTQQEDSAVYLCASSFTGELEQFFGPGTRLTVL.

The chain links TRBV7-8 to TRBJ2-1, with a tentative D call TRBD2 (5 bases). This CDR3 is 12 amino acids long. The germline V gene has CDR1 SGHVS and CDR2 FQNEAQ. V was cut by 5 bases and J by 8 bases, with 10 bases left in between. CDR3 region: CASSPFGDEQFF. CDR3 bases: TGTGCCAGCAGCCCGTTCGGGGATGAGCAGTTCTTC.

The chain uses TRBV24-1 and TRBJ2-5, with 9 bases that match TRBD2. The V segment lost 5 bases and the J segment 4 bases; nucleotides outside the gene matches: 10. The CDR3 contains 16 residues. Germline lookup yields CDR1 KGHDR and CDR2 SFDVKD. In DNA, the CDR3 is TGTGCCACCAGTGCTCCCACCGGGACTAGCACAGAGACCCAGTACTTC. Its translation: CATSAPTGTSTETQYF.

This clone was seen a single time. The rearrangement joins TRBV3-1 (or the pseudogene TRBV3-2) to TRBJ2-7, with D hard to call. V was shortened by 1 base and J by 5 bases, with 6 bases between the two germline ends. The CDR3 is made up of 12 amino acids. Germline V gene sequence: CDR1 LGHDT, CDR2 YNNKEL (reference sequence). CDR3 amino acids: CASSQVRHEQYF. DNA of the CDR3: TGTGCCAGCAGCCAAGTGAGGCACGAGCAGTACTTC.

This clone has only a few counts. The CDR3 DNA follows: TGTGCCAGCGCGGTAACCGGGGAGCTGTTTTTT. Its translation: CASAVTGELFF. The chain carries TRBV2 and TRBJ2-2; no definite D call. Trimming removed 8 bases from V and 5 bases from J, with 6 bases in between. The germline gives CDR1 SNHLY, CDR2 FYNNEI. CDR3 length: 11 amino acids.

The rearrangement uses TRBV13 and TRBJ2-1; 13 nucleotides line up with TRBD2. CDR3 length equals 17 residues. The V gene's germline CDR1 is PRHDT and CDR2 FYEKMQ (reference sequence). The junction had 3 bases not matched to a gene; V was cut back by 1 base and J by 3 bases. CDR3 in amino acids: CASSLAGLAGIYNEQFF. The CDR3 DNA reads TGTGCCAGCAGCTTAGCGGGACTAGCGGGGATCTACAATGAGCAGTTCTTC.

V is TRBV21-1 and J is TRBJ2-3; TRBD1 is taken as the D call from the table, unchecked against the DNA. TRBV21-1 is a recognized pseudogene. The CDR3 length is 16 residues. The CDR3 nucleotides read TGTGCCAGCAGCAAATATAGGGGCCCCCGCACAGATACGCAGTATTTT. It codes for CASSKYRGPRTDTQYF.